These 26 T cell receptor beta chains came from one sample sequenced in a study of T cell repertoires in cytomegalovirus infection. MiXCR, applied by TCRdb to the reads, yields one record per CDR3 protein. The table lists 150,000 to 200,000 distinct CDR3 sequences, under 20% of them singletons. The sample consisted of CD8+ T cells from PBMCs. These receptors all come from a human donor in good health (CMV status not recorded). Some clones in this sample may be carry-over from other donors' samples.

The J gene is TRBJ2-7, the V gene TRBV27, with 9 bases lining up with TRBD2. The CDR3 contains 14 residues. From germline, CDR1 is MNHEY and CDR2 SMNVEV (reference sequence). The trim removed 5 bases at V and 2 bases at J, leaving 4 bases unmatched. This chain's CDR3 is CASSSRLAAYEQYF. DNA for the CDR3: TGTGCCAGCAGTAGTCGACTAGCGGCCTACGAGCAGTACTTC.

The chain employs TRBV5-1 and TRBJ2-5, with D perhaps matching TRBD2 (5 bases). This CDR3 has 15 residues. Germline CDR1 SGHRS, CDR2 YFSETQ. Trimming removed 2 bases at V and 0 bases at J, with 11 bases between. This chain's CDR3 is CASSFGKGYQETQYF. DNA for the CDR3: TGCGCCAGCAGCTTCGGGAAAGGGTACCAAGAGACCCAGTACTTC. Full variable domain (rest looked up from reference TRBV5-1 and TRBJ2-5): KAGVTQTPRYLIKTRGQQVTLSCSPISGHRSVSWYQQTPGQGLQFLFEYFSETQRNKGNFPGRFSGRQFSNSRSEMNVSTLELGDSALYLCASSFGKGYQETQYFGPGTRLLVL.

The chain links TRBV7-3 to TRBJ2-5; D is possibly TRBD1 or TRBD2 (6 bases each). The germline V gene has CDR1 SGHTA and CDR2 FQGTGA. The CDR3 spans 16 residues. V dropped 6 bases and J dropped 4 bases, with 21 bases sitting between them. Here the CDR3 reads CASSPRGLGRRETQYF. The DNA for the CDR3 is TGTGCCAGCAGTCCCAGGGGACTCGGTCGGAGAGAGACCCAGTACTTC. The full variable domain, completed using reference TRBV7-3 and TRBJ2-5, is GAGVSQTPSNKVTEKGKYVELRCDPISGHTALYWYRQSLGQGPEFLIYFQGTGAADDSGLPNDRFFAVRPEGSVSTLKIQRTERGDSAVYLCASSPRGLGRRETQYFGPGTRLLVL.

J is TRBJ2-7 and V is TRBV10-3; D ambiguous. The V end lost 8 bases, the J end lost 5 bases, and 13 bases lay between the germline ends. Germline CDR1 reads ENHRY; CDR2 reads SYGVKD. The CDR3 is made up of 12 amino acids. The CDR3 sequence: CAILDPRDEQYF. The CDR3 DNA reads TGTGCCATCCTGGACCCACGGGACGAGCAGTACTTC.

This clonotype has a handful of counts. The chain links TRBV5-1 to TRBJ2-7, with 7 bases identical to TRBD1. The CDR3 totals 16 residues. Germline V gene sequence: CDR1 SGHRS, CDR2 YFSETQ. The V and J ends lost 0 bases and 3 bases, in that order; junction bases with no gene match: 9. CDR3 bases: TGCGCCAGCAGCTTGGAAAGACAGGGAAGCGGCTACGAGCAGTACTTC. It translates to CASSLERQGSGYEQYF.

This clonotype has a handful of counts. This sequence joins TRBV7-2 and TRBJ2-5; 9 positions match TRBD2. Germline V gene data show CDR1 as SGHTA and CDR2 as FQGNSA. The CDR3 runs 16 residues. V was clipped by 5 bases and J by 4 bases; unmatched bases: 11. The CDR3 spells CASSDRGRGGRETQYF. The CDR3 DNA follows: TGTGCCAGCAGCGATCGAGGGCGGGGGGGCCGAGAGACCCAGTACTTC.

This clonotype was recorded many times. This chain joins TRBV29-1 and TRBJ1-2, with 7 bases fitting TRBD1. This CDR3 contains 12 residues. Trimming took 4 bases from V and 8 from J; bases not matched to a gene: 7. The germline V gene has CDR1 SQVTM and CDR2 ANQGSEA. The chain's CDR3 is CSVGTGGRGYTF. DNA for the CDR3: TGCAGCGTTGGGACAGGAGGAAGGGGCTACACCTTC.

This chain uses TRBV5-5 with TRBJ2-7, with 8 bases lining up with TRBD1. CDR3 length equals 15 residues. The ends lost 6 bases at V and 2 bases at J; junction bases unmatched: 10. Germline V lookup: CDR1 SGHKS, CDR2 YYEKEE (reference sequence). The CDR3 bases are TGTGCCAGCACCAGGGGGCAGACAGGGGCCTACGAGCAGTACTTC. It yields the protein CASTRGQTGAYEQYF.

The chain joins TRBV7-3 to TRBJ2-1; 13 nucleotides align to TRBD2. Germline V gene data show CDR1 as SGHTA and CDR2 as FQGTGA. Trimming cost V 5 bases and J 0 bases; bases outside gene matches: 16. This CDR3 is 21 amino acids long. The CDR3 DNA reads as TGTGCCAGCAGCCTACCCCGGACTAGCGGGAGTAAAGAAAGCTCCTACAATGAGCAGTTCTTC. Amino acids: CASSLPRTSGSKESSYNEQFF.

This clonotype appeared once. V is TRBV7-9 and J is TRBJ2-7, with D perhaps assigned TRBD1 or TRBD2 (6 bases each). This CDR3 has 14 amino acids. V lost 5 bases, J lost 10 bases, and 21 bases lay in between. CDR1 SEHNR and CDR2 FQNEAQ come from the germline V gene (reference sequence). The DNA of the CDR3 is TGTGCCAGCAGCCCCTCAGGCACCGGGGGACACCAGTACTTC. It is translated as CASSPSGTGGHQYF.

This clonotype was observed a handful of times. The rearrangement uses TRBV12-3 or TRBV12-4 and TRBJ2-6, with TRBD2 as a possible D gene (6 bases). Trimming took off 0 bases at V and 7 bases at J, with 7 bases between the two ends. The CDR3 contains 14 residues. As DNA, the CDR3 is TGTGCCAGCAGTTTAGCGGCGGGAGCCAACGTCCTGACTTTC. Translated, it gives CASSLAAGANVLTF.

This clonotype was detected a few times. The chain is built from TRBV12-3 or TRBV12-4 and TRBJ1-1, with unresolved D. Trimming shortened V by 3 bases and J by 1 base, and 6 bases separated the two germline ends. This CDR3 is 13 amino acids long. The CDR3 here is CASSFSGNTEAFF. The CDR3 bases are TGTGCCAGCAGTTTTTCCGGGAACACTGAAGCTTTCTTT.

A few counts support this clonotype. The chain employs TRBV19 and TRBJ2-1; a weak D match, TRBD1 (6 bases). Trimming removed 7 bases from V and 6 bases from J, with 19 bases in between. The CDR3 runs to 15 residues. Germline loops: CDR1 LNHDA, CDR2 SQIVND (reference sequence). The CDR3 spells CASNIRGGSINEQFF. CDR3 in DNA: TGTGCCAGTAACATCAGGGGTGGTTCAATCAATGAGCAGTTCTTC. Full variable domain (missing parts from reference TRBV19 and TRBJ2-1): DGGITQSPKYLFRKEGQNVTLSCEQNLNHDAMYWYRQDPGQGLRLIYYSQIVNDFQKGDIAEGYSVSREKKESFPLTVTSAQKNPTAFYLCASNIRGGSINEQFFGPGTRLTVL.

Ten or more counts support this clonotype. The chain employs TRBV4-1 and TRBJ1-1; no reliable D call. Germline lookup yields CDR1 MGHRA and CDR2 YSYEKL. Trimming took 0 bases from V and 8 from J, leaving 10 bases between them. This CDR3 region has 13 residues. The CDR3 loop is CASSQERGKEAFF. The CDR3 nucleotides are TGCGCCAGCAGCCAAGAGCGCGGGAAAGAAGCTTTCTTT.

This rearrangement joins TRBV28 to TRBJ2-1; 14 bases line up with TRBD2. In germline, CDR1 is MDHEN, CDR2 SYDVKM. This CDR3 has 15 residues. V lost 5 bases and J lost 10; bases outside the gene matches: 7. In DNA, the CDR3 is TGTGCCAGCAGTCCCGTGGGACTAGCGGGAGAAGAGCAGTTCTTC. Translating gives CASSPVGLAGEEQFF. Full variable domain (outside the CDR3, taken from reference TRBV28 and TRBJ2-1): DVKVTQSSRYLVKRTGEKVFLECVQDMDHENMFWYRQDPGLGLRLIYFSYDVKMKEKGDIPEGYSVSREKKERFSLILESASTNQTSMYLCASSPVGLAGEEQFFGPGTRLTVL.

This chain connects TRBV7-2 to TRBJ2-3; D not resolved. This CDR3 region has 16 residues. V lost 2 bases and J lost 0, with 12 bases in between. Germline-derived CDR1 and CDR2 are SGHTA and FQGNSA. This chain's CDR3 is CASSLRGKQSTDTQYF. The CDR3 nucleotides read TGTGCCAGCAGCTTACGTGGAAAACAAAGCACAGATACGCAGTATTTT.

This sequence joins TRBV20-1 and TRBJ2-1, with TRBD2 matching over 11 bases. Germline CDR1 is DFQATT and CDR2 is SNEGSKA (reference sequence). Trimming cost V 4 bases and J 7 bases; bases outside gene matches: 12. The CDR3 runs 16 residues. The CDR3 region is CSAKEIAGGIRNEQFF. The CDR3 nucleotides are TGCAGTGCTAAGGAAATAGCGGGGGGGATTAGGAATGAGCAGTTCTTC.

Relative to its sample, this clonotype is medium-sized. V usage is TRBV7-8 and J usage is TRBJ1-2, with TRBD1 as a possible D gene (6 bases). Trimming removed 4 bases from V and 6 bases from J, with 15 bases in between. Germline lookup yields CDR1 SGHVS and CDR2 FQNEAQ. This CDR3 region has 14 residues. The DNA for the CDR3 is TGTGCCAGCAGCTATGGGGAGGGGGGCAATGGCTACACCTTC. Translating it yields CASSYGEGGNGYTF.

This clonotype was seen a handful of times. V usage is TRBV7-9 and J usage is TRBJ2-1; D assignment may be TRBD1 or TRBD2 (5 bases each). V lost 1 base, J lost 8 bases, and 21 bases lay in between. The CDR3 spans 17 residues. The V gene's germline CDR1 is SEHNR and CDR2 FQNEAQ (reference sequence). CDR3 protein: CASSLEKWGIGGDEQFF. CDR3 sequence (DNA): TGTGCCAGCAGCTTAGAAAAGTGGGGCATTGGAGGAGATGAGCAGTTCTTC.

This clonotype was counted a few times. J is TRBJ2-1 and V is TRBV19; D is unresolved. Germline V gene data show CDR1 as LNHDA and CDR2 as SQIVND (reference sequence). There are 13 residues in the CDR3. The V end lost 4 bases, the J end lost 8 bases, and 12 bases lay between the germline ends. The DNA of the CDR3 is TGTGCCAGTAGTACCCCTCGAGCCCATGAGCAGTTCTTC. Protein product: CASSTPRAHEQFF.

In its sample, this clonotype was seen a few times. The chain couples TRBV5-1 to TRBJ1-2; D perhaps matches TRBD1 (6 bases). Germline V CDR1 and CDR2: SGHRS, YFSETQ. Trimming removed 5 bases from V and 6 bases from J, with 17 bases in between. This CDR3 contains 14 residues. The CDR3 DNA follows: TGCGCCAGCAGTTTTGGAGACAGGCATGATGGCTACACCTTC. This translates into CASSFGDRHDGYTF.

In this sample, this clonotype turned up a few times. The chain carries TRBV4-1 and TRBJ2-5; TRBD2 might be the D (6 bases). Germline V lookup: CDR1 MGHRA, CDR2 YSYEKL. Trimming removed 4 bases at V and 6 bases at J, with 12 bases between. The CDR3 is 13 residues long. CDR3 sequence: CASSRWDSQTQYF. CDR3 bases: TGCGCCAGCAGCCGATGGGACTCCCAGACCCAGTACTTC.

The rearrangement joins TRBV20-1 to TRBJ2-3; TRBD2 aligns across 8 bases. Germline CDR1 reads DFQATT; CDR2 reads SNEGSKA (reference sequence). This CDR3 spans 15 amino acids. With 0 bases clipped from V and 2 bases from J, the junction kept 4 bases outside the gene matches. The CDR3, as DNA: TGCAGTGCTAGAGAGGCTAGCGGGTCCACAGATACGCAGTATTTT. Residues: CSAREASGSTDTQYF.

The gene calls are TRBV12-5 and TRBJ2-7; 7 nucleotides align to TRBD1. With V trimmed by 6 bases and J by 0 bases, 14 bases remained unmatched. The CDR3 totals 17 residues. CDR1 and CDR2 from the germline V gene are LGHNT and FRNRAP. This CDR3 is CASGLKRTGVGSYEQYF. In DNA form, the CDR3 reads TGTGCTAGTGGACTGAAAAGAACAGGGGTTGGCTCCTACGAGCAGTACTTC.

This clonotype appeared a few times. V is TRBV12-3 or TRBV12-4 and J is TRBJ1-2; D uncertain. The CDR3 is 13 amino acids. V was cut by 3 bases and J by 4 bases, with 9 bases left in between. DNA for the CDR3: TGTGCCAGCAGTTTGGGCCTCACCTATGGCTACACCTTC. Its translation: CASSLGLTYGYTF.

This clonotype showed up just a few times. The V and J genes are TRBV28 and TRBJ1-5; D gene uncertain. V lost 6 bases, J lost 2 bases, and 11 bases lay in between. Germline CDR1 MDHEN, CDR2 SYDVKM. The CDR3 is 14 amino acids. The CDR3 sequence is CASRLELGNQPQHF. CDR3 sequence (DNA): TGTGCCAGCAGGCTCGAATTAGGCAATCAGCCCCAGCATTTT.